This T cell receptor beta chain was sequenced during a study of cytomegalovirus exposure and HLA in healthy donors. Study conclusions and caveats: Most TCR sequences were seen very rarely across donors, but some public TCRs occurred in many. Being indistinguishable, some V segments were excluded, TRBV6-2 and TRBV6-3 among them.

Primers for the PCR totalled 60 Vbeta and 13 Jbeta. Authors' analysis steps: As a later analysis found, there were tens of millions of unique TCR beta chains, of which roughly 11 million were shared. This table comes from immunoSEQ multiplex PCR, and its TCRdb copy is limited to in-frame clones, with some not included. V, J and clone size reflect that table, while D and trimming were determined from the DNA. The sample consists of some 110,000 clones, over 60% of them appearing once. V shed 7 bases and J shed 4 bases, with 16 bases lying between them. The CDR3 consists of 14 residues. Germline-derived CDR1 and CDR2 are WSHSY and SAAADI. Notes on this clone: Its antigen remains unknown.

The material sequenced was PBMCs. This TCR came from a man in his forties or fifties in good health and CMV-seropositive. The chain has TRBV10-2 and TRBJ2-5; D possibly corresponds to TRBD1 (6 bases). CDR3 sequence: CASTSPGVGETQYF. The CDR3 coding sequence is TGCGCCAGCACCTCGCCAGGGGTCGGAGAGACCCAGTACTTC.